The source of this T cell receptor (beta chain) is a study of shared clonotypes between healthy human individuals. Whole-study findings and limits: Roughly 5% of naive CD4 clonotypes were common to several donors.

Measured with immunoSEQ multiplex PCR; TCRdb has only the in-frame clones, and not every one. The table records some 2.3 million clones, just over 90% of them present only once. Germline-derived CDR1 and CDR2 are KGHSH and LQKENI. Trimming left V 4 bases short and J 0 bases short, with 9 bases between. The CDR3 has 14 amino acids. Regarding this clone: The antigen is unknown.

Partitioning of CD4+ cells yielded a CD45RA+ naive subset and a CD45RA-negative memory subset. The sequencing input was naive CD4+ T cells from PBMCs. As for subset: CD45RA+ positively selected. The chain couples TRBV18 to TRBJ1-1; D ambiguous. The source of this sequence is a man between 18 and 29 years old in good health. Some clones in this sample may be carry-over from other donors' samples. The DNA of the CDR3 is TGTGCCAGCTCACAGAGTGTCATGAACACTGAAGCTTTCTTT. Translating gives CASSQSVMNTEAFF.